A selection of T cell receptor beta chains follows, all from one sample in a study of cytomegalovirus exposure and HLA in healthy donors. Generated by immunoSEQ multiplex PCR, the TCRdb table keeps only in-frame clones and is missing some. The repertoire holds about 150,000 clones, approximately 68% seen once, with about 4.1% in the top ten. The source material was PBMCs. Source of these receptors: a man in his fifties or sixties in good health and CMV-seronegative. CDR3s include the opening cysteine and the closing phenylalanine or tryptophan. D genes are given only for firm matches. Part of the rows lack a size; the others show once, few, many or a class for expanded clones.

>TRBV4-2|TRBD1|-|TRBJ1-3
CASSPTGTGNTIYF
TGTGCCAGCAGCCCGACAGGGACTGGAAACACCATATATTTT
>TRBV4-2|-|-|TRBJ2-7
CASSYDTDSYEQYF
TGTGCCAGCAGCTACGACACCGACTCCTACGAGCAGTACTTC
>TRBV6-1|-|-|TRBJ2-5
CASGLPYQETQYF
TGTGCCAGCGGACTGCCGTACCAAGAGACCCAGTACTTC
>TRBV6-1|TRBD1|few|TRBJ2-3
CASSTTTGSGTQYF
TGTGCCAGCAGTACGACGACAGGGTCGGGTACGCAGTATTTT
>TRBV5-1|-|-|TRBJ2-1
CASSSPGSHNEQFF
TGCGCCAGCAGCTCGCCGGGATCTCACAATGAGCAGTTCTTC
>TRBV7-9|-|few|TRBJ2-6
CASSVAQDSPYSGANVLTF
TGTGCCAGCAGCGTTGCACAGGACAGCCCTTACTCTGGGGCCAACGTCCTGACTTTC
>TRBV9|-|-|TRBJ2-5
CASSRGFLETQYF
TGTGCCAGCAGCCGAGGGTTTCTTGAGACCCAGTACTTC
>TRBV28|-|-|TRBJ1-1
CASRSGIYTEAFF
TGTGCCAGCAGATCCGGGATCTATACTGAAGCTTTCTTT
>TRBV7-9|-|-|TRBJ1-1
CASSSVASQRGAFF
TGTGCCAGCAGCTCTGTTGCATCACAAAGAGGAGCTTTCTTT
>TRBV5-1|-|few|TRBJ1-2
CASSLGAQDYGYTF
TGCGCCAGCAGCTTGGGGGCTCAGGACTATGGCTACACCTTC
>TRBV7-9|-|-|TRBJ1-1
CATSGSTEAFF
TGTGCCACATCGGGTTCTACTGAAGCTTTCTTT
>TRBV6-1|-|-|TRBJ2-7
CASVFGQSSYEQYF
TGTGCCAGCGTTTTTGGACAGAGCTCCTACGAGCAGTACTTC
>TRBV2|TRBD2|-|TRBJ2-2
CASSASTSGRSFWSSTGELFF
TGTGCCAGCAGTGCGTCGACTAGCGGGAGATCCTTTTGGTCTAGCACCGGGGAGCTGTTTTTT
>TRBV7-3|-|-|TRBJ2-5
CASSLTGARETQYF
TGTGCCAGCAGCTTAACGGGGGCTAGAGAGACCCAGTACTTC
>TRBV2|TRBD1|-|TRBJ1-1
CASNAQGALGNTEAFF
TGTGCCAGCAACGCACAGGGGGCATTGGGGAACACTGAAGCTTTCTTT
>TRBV6-5|TRBD2|-|TRBJ2-7
CASSYGLALSYEQYF
TGTGCCAGCAGTTATGGACTAGCCCTCTCCTACGAGCAGTACTTC
>TRBV6-5|-|few|TRBJ2-6
CASSYRSPGANVLTF
TGTGCCAGCAGTTACCGGAGCCCCGGGGCCAACGTCCTGACTTTC
>TRBV19|-|few|TRBJ2-7
CASSYNAQGRPYEQYF
TGTGCCAGTAGCTATAACGCTCAGGGAAGGCCCTACGAGCAGTACTTC
>TRBV7-3|TRBD1|few|TRBJ1-1
CASSLYTGGTEAFF
TGTGCCAGCAGCCTATACACAGGGGGCACTGAAGCTTTCTTT
>TRBV15|-|-|TRBJ2-5
CATSRDRVQRGEQYF
TGTGCCACCAGCAGAGATCGGGTACAGCGTGGGGAGCAGTACTTC
>TRBV5-1|-|-|TRBJ2-1
CASSPLPSSRDNEQFF
TGCGCCAGCAGCCCACTGCCTAGCAGTCGGGACAATGAGCAGTTCTTC
>TRBV5-6|-|-|TRBJ2-2
CASSLGDIYTGELFF
TGTGCCAGCAGCTTGGGGGACATATACACCGGGGAGCTGTTTTTT
>TRBV29-1|-|-|TRBJ2-5
CSGHPGGETQYF
TGCAGCGGACACCCAGGGGGGGAGACCCAGTACTTC
>TRBV20-1|-|once|TRBJ1-2
CSAFQGNGYTF
TGCAGTGCTTTTCAGGGTAATGGCTACACCTTC
>TRBV29-1|TRBD1|few|TRBJ1-2
CSVDDRVANYGYTF
TGCAGCGTAGACGACAGGGTTGCTAACTATGGCTACACCTTC
>TRBV5-4|-|once|TRBJ2-7
CASSVPSGSPNYEQYF
TGTGCCAGCAGCGTACCTTCCGGGAGTCCTAACTACGAGCAGTACTTC
>TRBV2|TRBD2|few|TRBJ2-7
CASSVGGRYSGEQYF
TGTGCCAGCAGTGTGGGCGGGAGGTATTCTGGCGAGCAGTACTTC
>TRBV29-1|TRBD2|-|TRBJ2-3
CSVVVAGLGDTQYF
TGCAGCGTTGTCGTAGCGGGATTAGGAGATACGCAGTATTTT
>TRBV6-1|-|few|TRBJ1-3
CASSGQSGNTIYF
TGTGCCAGCAGTGGACAGTCAGGAAACACCATATATTTT
>TRBV9|-|-|TRBJ2-2
CASSVRGSDTGELFF
TGTGCCAGCAGCGTGAGAGGGAGCGACACCGGGGAGCTGTTTTTT
>TRBV21-1|-|-|TRBJ2-2
CASSRDRTNTGELFF
TGTGCCAGCAGCAGGGACAGAACTAACACCGGGGAGCTGTTTTTT
>TRBV19|-|few|TRBJ1-5
CASSLRQGNQPQHF
TGTGCCAGTAGTCTTCGACAGGGCAATCAGCCCCAGCATTTT
>TRBV4-3|-|-|TRBJ2-2
CASGGQSGELFF
TGCGCCTCCGGGGGGCAGTCCGGGGAGCTGTTTTTT
>TRBV6-6|TRBD2|-|TRBJ2-7
CASNLAGVWYEQYF
TGTGCCAGCAATCTAGCGGGAGTTTGGTACGAGCAGTACTTC
>TRBV4-3|TRBD2|-|TRBJ2-1
CASSQEGRTSSYNEQFF
TGCGCCAGCAGCCAAGAAGGTCGGACTAGCTCCTACAATGAGCAGTTCTTC
>TRBV29-1|TRBD2|-|TRBJ2-5
CSVDRSIVIAGAYEETQYF
TGCAGCGTTGACCGATCTATTGTGATAGCGGGAGCTTATGAAGAGACCCAGTACTTC
>TRBV10-3|TRBD2|-|TRBJ2-3
CAIRAEGLAGADTQYF
TGTGCCATCAGGGCTGAGGGACTAGCTGGGGCAGATACGCAGTATTTT
>TRBV5-4|TRBD2|-|TRBJ2-1
CASSIPGGGVDEQFF
TGTGCCAGCAGTATACCCGGGGGGGGAGTGGATGAGCAGTTCTTC
>TRBV2|TRBD1|-|TRBJ1-1
CASSENRGITEAFF
TGTGCCAGCAGTGAAAACAGGGGGATCACTGAAGCTTTCTTT
>TRBV20-1|-|-|TRBJ2-2
CSARGYRELFF
TGCAGTGCTAGAGGTTACAGGGAGCTGTTTTTT
>TRBV6-5|-|-|TRBJ1-3
CASISDSYSGNTIYF
TGTGCCAGCATTTCCGACAGCTACTCTGGAAACACCATATATTTT
>TRBV18|TRBD1|-|TRBJ1-5
CASSDRGRSNQPQHF
TGTGCCAGCTCAGACAGGGGGAGAAGCAATCAGCCCCAGCATTTT
>TRBV6-1|-|-|TRBJ1-2
CASREGSSYGYTF
TGTGCCAGCCGGGAGGGGTCGTCCTATGGCTACACCTTC
>TRBV5-1|TRBD2|-|TRBJ2-1
CASSLGRGTSGSNEQFF
TGCGCCAGCAGCTTGGGCAGGGGGACTAGCGGGAGTAATGAGCAGTTCTTC
>TRBV19|TRBD2|-|TRBJ2-7
CASSVGLAGYEQYF
TGTGCCAGTAGTGTGGGACTAGCGGGTTACGAGCAGTACTTC
>TRBV25-1|-|once|TRBJ1-3
CASSGGLASDGNTIYF
TGTGCCAGCAGTGGGGGGCTGGCCAGCGATGGAAACACCATATATTTT
>TRBV27|TRBD2|-|TRBJ2-2
CASSLNLLAGDTGELFF
TGTGCCAGCAGTTTAAACCTCCTAGCGGGGGACACCGGGGAGCTGTTTTTT
>TRBV7-2|TRBD1|-|TRBJ2-3
CASSPEGQHTQYF
TGTGCCAGCAGCCCAGAGGGACAGCATACGCAGTATTTT
>TRBV15|TRBD1|-|TRBJ1-5
CATSSPTGGGQPQHF
TGTGCCACCAGCTCTCCGACAGGGGGCGGTCAGCCCCAGCATTTT
>TRBV18|TRBD2|-|TRBJ2-3
CASSPLGQRGDTDTQYF
TGTGCCAGCTCACCCCTGGGGCAGCGGGGGGACACAGATACGCAGTATTTT
>TRBV30|-|few|TRBJ1-5
CAWNKQRGGPQHF
TGTGCCTGGAATAAGCAGCGGGGGGGGCCCCAGCATTTT
>TRBV7-7|TRBD1|-|TRBJ2-2
CASSLGYTGASAGELFF
TGTGCTAGCAGCTTAGGGTATACAGGGGCATCTGCCGGGGAGCTGTTTTTT
>TRBV11-3|TRBD1|few|TRBJ2-7
CASSFETGGGYEQYF
TGTGCCAGCAGCTTTGAAACAGGGGGCGGGTACGAGCAGTACTTC
>TRBV30|TRBD1|-|TRBJ1-2
CAWKGADRYGYTF
TGTGCCTGGAAGGGGGCAGACCGCTATGGCTACACCTTC
>TRBV11-1|TRBD1|few|TRBJ2-1
CASSLDYRGKARSYNEQFF
TGTGCCAGCAGCTTAGATTACAGGGGAAAGGCGCGATCCTACAATGAGCAGTTCTTC
>TRBV28|TRBD2|-|TRBJ2-6
CAGSEGGESGANVLTF
TGTGCGGGGTCGGAGGGAGGGGAGAGTGGGGCCAACGTCCTGACTTTC
>TRBV5-5|-|-|TRBJ2-4
CASSLVVGAKNIQYF
TGTGCCAGCAGCTTAGTAGTCGGGGCCAAAAACATTCAGTACTTC
>TRBV30|-|-|TRBJ1-2
CAWSVRSREGGYTF
TGTGCCTGGAGTGTACGGAGCAGGGAAGGGGGCTACACCTTC
>TRBV7-9|TRBD1|-|TRBJ2-1
CASSFGTGNEQFF
TGTGCCAGCAGCTTCGGGACAGGGAATGAGCAGTTCTTC
>TRBV30|-|few|TRBJ2-7
CAWSTQVYEQYF
TGTGCCTGGAGCACCCAGGTTTACGAGCAGTACTTC